A selection of T cell receptor beta chains follows, all from one sample in a study of CXCR3-negative and CXCR3-positive naive CD8 T cells. For each CDR3 protein, TCRdb gives one entry from its re-call of the 5' RACE reads, without DNA. The repertoire table contains about 90,000 distinct CDR3 sequences. Sequences were obtained from naive CXCR3- CD8+ T cells from blood. The receptors come from a human donor in good health. Some clones in this sample may be carry-over from other donors' samples. Both conserved end residues are part of each CDR3. Size tells how often a clone was seen (once, few, many) or the class of an expanded clone, and some rows leave it out.

clone_size: NA; j_call: TRBJ1-2; v_call: TRBV7-9; cdr3_aa: CASSLAGYDGYTF
clone_size: NA; j_call: TRBJ2-1; v_call: TRBV27; cdr3_aa: CASKREPYNEQFF
clone_size: NA; j_call: TRBJ2-7; v_call: TRBV11-2; cdr3_aa: CASSFMLAGSSYEQYF
clone_size: NA; j_call: TRBJ2-7; v_call: TRBV5-1; cdr3_aa: CASSSLGAGHYEQYF
clone_size: NA; j_call: TRBJ1-5; v_call: TRBV19; cdr3_aa: CASSIGVNNQPQHF
clone_size: NA; j_call: TRBJ2-3; v_call: TRBV20-1; cdr3_aa: CSARGFPQTDTQYF
clone_size: NA; j_call: TRBJ1-5; v_call: TRBV21-1; cdr3_aa: CAGIGTARREPQHF
clone_size: NA; j_call: TRBJ2-3; v_call: TRBV4-3; cdr3_aa: CASSSGVGDTQYF
clone_size: NA; j_call: TRBJ2-7; v_call: TRBV6-2/TRBV6-3; cdr3_aa: CASIEDREVYEQYF
clone_size: NA; j_call: TRBJ1-3; v_call: TRBV28; cdr3_aa: CASSLSREFSGNTIYF
clone_size: NA; j_call: TRBJ1-2; v_call: TRBV7-2; cdr3_aa: CASSLRLWQGNYGYTF
clone_size: NA; j_call: TRBJ2-5; v_call: TRBV19; cdr3_aa: CASSIASTGAQYF
clone_size: NA; j_call: TRBJ2-2; v_call: TRBV7-2; cdr3_aa: CGSSPLRSRNTGELFF
clone_size: NA; j_call: TRBJ2-3; v_call: TRBV6-2/TRBV6-3; cdr3_aa: CASSDLQGGRADTQYF
clone_size: NA; j_call: TRBJ2-5; v_call: TRBV29-1; cdr3_aa: CSVEALAGGWPETQYF
clone_size: NA; j_call: TRBJ2-1; v_call: TRBV4-3; cdr3_aa: CASSQDHWGQQYNEQFF
clone_size: NA; j_call: TRBJ1-1; v_call: TRBV7-9; cdr3_aa: CASSLDVSVTEAFF
clone_size: NA; j_call: TRBJ1-2; v_call: TRBV3-1; cdr3_aa: CASSQGAEPGYGYTF
clone_size: NA; j_call: TRBJ2-7; v_call: TRBV5-1; cdr3_aa: CASSPDRDEQYF
clone_size: NA; j_call: TRBJ2-5; v_call: TRBV6-5; cdr3_aa: CASSYSVASGRVETQYF
clone_size: NA; j_call: TRBJ1-4; v_call: TRBV27; cdr3_aa: CASSTYREGVEKLFF
clone_size: NA; j_call: TRBJ2-3; v_call: TRBV5-1; cdr3_aa: CASSPDAPDTQYF
clone_size: large; j_call: TRBJ1-2; v_call: TRBV20-1; cdr3_aa: CSARDLGGINYGYTF
clone_size: NA; j_call: TRBJ1-2; v_call: TRBV29-1; cdr3_aa: CSVEGRGIDFADYGYTF
clone_size: NA; j_call: TRBJ2-5; v_call: TRBV10-1; cdr3_aa: CASSESGGSGELETQYF
clone_size: NA; j_call: TRBJ2-3; v_call: TRBV18; cdr3_aa: CASSPLGETDTQYF
clone_size: NA; j_call: TRBJ2-7; v_call: TRBV3-1; cdr3_aa: CASSQAFASLSYEQYF
clone_size: NA; j_call: TRBJ1-4; v_call: TRBV21-1; cdr3_aa: CATTTEAQEEEKLFF
clone_size: NA; j_call: TRBJ2-3; v_call: TRBV29-1; cdr3_aa: CSVKRGNTDTQYF
clone_size: NA; j_call: TRBJ1-5; v_call: TRBV20-1; cdr3_aa: CSARVPDSGGWAQHF
clone_size: NA; j_call: TRBJ1-5; v_call: TRBV18; cdr3_aa: CASSRQDGKPQHF
clone_size: NA; j_call: TRBJ2-3; v_call: TRBV20-1; cdr3_aa: CSAGPSGGGTDTQYF
clone_size: NA; j_call: TRBJ1-2; v_call: TRBV4-1; cdr3_aa: CASSMGAEPYGYTF
clone_size: NA; j_call: TRBJ2-2; v_call: TRBV7-9; cdr3_aa: CASSRLAGVYGELFF
clone_size: NA; j_call: TRBJ1-2; v_call: TRBV12-3/TRBV12-4; cdr3_aa: CASSLPGQGGWGYTF